The clone carrying this T cell receptor (beta chain) was seen a few times. Its target is not known. The entry originates in a study of cytotoxic CD8 clonotypes in ibrutinib-treated CLL. Study outcomes and limitations: Starting clonality was above that of age-matched healthy donors and tracked circulating CD8+ T-cell counts. Ibrutinib response saw clonality rise, and progression saw it return toward baseline. Treatment saw public clonotypes, which were uncommon, either contract or stay stable.

Generated by immunoSEQ multiplex PCR, the TCRdb table keeps only in-frame clones and is missing some. The top ten clones hold roughly 25% of a sample with 15,000 or so clones, 64% of them seen once. The V gene lost 4 bases and the J gene lost 2 bases, with 15 bases spanning the gap. Per germline, CDR1 MNHNS and CDR2 SASEGT. This CDR3 spans 15 amino acids. The sequences come from PBMCs, collected after 12 months of ibrutinib treatment. V and J are TRBV6-1 and TRBJ2-7, with no clear D. This receptor was obtained from a human donor with chronic lymphocytic leukemia. As DNA, the CDR3 is TGTGCCAGCAGTGCAGACACCTTACCCCCCTACGAGCAGTACTTC. Protein: CASSADTLPPYEQYF.